The 16 T cell receptor beta chains below come from one sample, sequenced in a study of post-analysis software for immune sequencing data. Notes on the study in general: Controls showed lower frequencies than patients for a handful of TRBV segments, and TRBV5-6, TRBV5-1 and TRBV20-1 were among these.

Unique molecular identifiers were carried by the TCR beta cDNA libraries. In TCRdb, the PCR reads were re-called with MiXCR into one record per CDR3 protein. The sample carries fewer than 850,000 distinct CDR3 sequences, more than 45% recorded once. No antigen has been assigned to these receptors. The sample comprised blood. Every receptor here comes from a girl aged 10 to 17 with multiple sclerosis.

Comments on this clonotype: A read error may produce the germline difference seen at one junction end. The V gene is TRBV29-1, the J gene TRBJ1-1, with 8 bases aligning to TRBD1. Germline CDR1 SQVTM, CDR2 ANQGSEA. The CDR3 consists of 11 residues. DNA of the CDR3: TGCGGCGTTGAAGTCACAGGGGGGGCTTTCTTT. It is translated as CGVEVTGGAFF.

The chain recombines TRBV5-1 with TRBJ2-1, with a tentative D call TRBD2 (6 bases). Looked up from germline, CDR1 is SGHRS and CDR2 is YFSETQ. V was clipped by 4 bases and J by 8 bases, with 16 bases between them. CDR3 length: 14 amino acids. The DNA of the CDR3 is TGCGCCAGCAGCGCCGGGACTGCGGTAGATGAGCAGTTCTTC. Translating it yields CASSAGTAVDEQFF.

In this sample, this clonotype turned up many times. The chain has TRBV12-3 or TRBV12-4 and TRBJ1-2, with 9 bases identical to TRBD1. The CDR3 has 16 amino acids. The V segment lost 3 bases and the J segment 4 bases; nucleotides outside the gene matches: 9. The CDR3 is CASSFSLGQGGYGYTF. CDR3 nucleotides: TGTGCCAGCAGTTTCTCCCTGGGACAGGGTGGCTATGGCTACACCTTC.

Many counts were recorded for this clonotype. The chain links TRBV10-3 to TRBJ1-2, with TRBD1 as a possible D gene (6 bases). Trimming cost V 6 bases and J 2 bases, with 19 bases left between them. The CDR3 has 16 amino acids. Germline CDR1 and CDR2: ENHRY and SYGVKD. The CDR3 DNA is TGTGCCATCAGCCCCGAGGGGGGGCAGGGAAACTATGGCTACACCTTC. Translating it yields CAISPEGGQGNYGYTF.

The V and J genes are TRBV24-1 and TRBJ2-3, with 10 bases fitting TRBD2. The CDR3 has 14 amino acids. V trimming: 11 bases; J trimming: 3 bases; junction bases outside the gene matches: 7. From germline, CDR1 is KGHDR and CDR2 SFDVKD. CDR3 bases: TGTGCCATCTCCGGGGGACTAGCGACAGATACGCAGTATTTT. It codes for CAISGGLATDTQYF.

This clonotype was detected only a few times. The chain combines TRBV20-1 with TRBJ1-6, with 7 bases identical to TRBD1. The CDR3 sequence is 13 residues long. With 5 bases clipped from V and 7 bases from J, the junction kept 5 bases outside the gene matches. CDR1 is DFQATT, CDR2 SNEGSKA, per germline (reference sequence). The CDR3 region has the DNA TGCAGTGCTCCCGGGACAGCGAATTCACCCCTCCACTTT. It is translated as CSAPGTANSPLHF.

This clonotype was seen a few times. The chain joins TRBV12-3 or TRBV12-4 to TRBJ2-3, with TRBD1 matching 10 bases. After removal of 6 bases from V and 3 bases from J, the junction contained 6 bases not matched to a gene. The CDR3 is 15 residues long. CDR3 amino acids: CASRLGQGGTDTQYF. The CDR3 coding sequence is TGTGCCAGCAGACTCGGACAGGGGGGAACAGATACGCAGTATTTT.

The J gene is TRBJ1-1, the V gene TRBV10-3; D ambiguous. The CDR3 runs to 13 residues. In germline, CDR1 is ENHRY, CDR2 SYGVKD. Trimming took off 0 bases at V and 6 bases at J, with 8 bases between the two ends. The CDR3 is CAISESWQAEAFF. The CDR3, as DNA: TGTGCCATCAGTGAGTCGTGGCAGGCTGAAGCTTTCTTT.

This clonotype has a handful of counts. The chain links TRBV7-9 to TRBJ1-2, with TRBD1 matching over 12 bases. The CDR3 covers 16 residues. Losses at the gene ends were 0 bases for V and 7 bases for J; bases not matched to a gene: 6. From germline, CDR1 is SEHNR and CDR2 FQNEAQ (reference sequence). CDR3 bases: TGTGCCAGCAGCTTAGCTTCGGGACAGGGGGCGCGTGGCTACACCTTC. Its translation: CASSLASGQGARGYTF.

Ten or more counts support this clonotype. CDR3 region: CSAGDSSYEQYF. DNA for the CDR3: TGCAGCGCGGGCGACAGCTCCTACGAGCAGTACTTC. The genes are TRBV29-1 and TRBJ2-7; perhaps TRBD1 as D (5 bases). V was trimmed by 7 bases and J by 0 bases, leaving 10 bases between them. The CDR3 extends over 12 amino acids. The germline CDR1 and CDR2 sequences are SQVTM and ANQGSEA.

This chain joins TRBV12-3 or TRBV12-4 and TRBJ1-1; tentative D call: TRBD1 (5 bases). There are 14 residues in the CDR3. Trimming shortened V by 6 bases and J by 0 bases, and 11 bases separated the two germline ends. CDR3 sequence (DNA): TGTGCCAGCAGGGGGCTACGGGTGAACACTGAAGCTTTCTTT. Amino acid sequence: CASRGLRVNTEAFF.

The chain combines TRBV29-1 with TRBJ2-1, with D perhaps assigned TRBD1 or TRBD2 (6 bases each). Germline-derived CDR1 and CDR2 are SQVTM and ANQGSEA. Trimming cost V 7 bases and J 6 bases, with 16 bases left between them. This CDR3 has 13 residues. The CDR3 protein is CSARGRGVNEQFF. CDR3 coding DNA: TGCAGCGCGCGAGGTAGGGGGGTCAATGAGCAGTTCTTC.

The chain recombines TRBV11-1 with TRBJ2-3; D remains unclear. The length of the CDR3 is 13 residues. From germline, CDR1 is SGHAT and CDR2 FQDESV (reference sequence). Trimming removed 5 bases from V and 7 bases from J, with 13 bases in between. The CDR3 loop is CASSPAVGNTQYF. CDR3 nucleotide sequence: TGTGCCAGCAGCCCGGCTGTGGGAAATACGCAGTATTTT.

The chain employs TRBV7-6 and TRBJ2-1; 12 bases match TRBD2. This CDR3 contains 19 residues. The junction had 11 bases not matched to a gene; V was cut back by 5 bases and J by 0 bases. Germline V gives CDR1 SGHVS, CDR2 FNYEAQ. As DNA, the CDR3 is TGTGCCAGCAGCGAATTACTATGGACTAGCGGGAACTCCTACAATGAGCAGTTCTTC. Translating gives CASSELLWTSGNSYNEQFF. Together with reference TRBV7-6 and TRBJ2-1, the CDR3 gives the full variable domain: GAGVSQSPRYKVTKRGQDVALRCDPISGHVSLYWYRQALGQGPEFLTYFNYEAQQDKSGLPNDRFSAERPEGSISTLTIQRTEQRDSAMYRCASSELLWTSGNSYNEQFFGPGTRLTVL.

The rearrangement joins TRBV6-5 to TRBJ1-2; possible D gene TRBD1, 5 bases. There are 13 residues in the CDR3. Germline V gene data show CDR1 as MNHEY and CDR2 as SVGAGI. The V end lost 2 bases, the J end lost 3 bases, and 7 bases lay between the germline ends. The DNA of the CDR3 is TGTGCCAGCAGTTACGGGGGGGACTATGGCTACACCTTC. Its protein is CASSYGGDYGYTF.

The chain carries TRBV29-1 and TRBJ2-1; maybe TRBD2 (6 bases). The length of the CDR3 is 12 residues. V was clipped by 3 bases and J by 8 bases, with 11 bases between them. Looked up from germline, CDR1 is SQVTM and CDR2 is ANQGSEA. The chain's CDR3 is CSVEGSGDEQFF. CDR3 coding DNA: TGCAGCGTTGAGGGGTCGGGGGATGAGCAGTTCTTC.